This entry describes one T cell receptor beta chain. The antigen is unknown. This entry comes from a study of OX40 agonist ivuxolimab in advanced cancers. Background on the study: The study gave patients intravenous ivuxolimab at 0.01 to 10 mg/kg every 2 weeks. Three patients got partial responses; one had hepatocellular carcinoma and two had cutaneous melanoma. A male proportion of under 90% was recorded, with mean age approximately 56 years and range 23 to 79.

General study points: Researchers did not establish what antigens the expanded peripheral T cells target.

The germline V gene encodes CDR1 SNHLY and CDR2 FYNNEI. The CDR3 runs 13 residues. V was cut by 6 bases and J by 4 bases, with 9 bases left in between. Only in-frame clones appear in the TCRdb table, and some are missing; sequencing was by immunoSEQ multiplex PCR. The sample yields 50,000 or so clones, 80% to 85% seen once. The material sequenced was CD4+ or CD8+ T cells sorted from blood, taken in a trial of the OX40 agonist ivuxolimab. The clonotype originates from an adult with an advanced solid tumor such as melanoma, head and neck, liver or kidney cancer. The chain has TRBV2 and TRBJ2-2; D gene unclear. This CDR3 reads CASRDRGTGELFF. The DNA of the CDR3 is TGTGCCAGCAGGGATCGTGGCACCGGGGAGCTGTTTTTT.